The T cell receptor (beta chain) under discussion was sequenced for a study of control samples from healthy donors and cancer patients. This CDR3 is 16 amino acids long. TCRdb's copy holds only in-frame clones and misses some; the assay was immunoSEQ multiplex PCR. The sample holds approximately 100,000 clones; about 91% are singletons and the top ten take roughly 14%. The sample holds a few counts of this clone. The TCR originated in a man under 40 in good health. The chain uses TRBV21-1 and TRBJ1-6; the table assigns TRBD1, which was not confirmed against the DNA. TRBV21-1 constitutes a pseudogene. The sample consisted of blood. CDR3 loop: CASSKQDRENNSPLHF. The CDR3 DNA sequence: TGTGCCAGCAGCAAACAGGACAGGGAAAATAATTCACCCCTCCACTTT.